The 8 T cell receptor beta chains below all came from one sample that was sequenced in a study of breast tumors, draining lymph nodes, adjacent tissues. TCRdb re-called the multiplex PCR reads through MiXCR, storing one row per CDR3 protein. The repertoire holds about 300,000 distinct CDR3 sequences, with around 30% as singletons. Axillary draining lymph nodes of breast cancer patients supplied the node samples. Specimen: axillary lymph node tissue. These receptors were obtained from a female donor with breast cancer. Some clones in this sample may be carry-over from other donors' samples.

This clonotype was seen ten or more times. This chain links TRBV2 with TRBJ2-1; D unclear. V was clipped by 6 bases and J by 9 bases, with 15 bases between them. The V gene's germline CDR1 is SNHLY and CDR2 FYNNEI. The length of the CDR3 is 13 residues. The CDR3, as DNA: TGTGCCAGCAGCGGGCCCCCGTCGCCTGAGCAGTTCTTC. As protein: CASSGPPSPEQFF. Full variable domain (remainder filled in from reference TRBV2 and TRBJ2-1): EPEVTQTPSHQVTQMGQEVILRCVPISNHLYFYWYRQILGQKVEFLVSFYNNEISEKSEIFDDQFSVERPDGSNFTLKIRSTKLEDSAMYFCASSGPPSPEQFFGPGTRLTVL.

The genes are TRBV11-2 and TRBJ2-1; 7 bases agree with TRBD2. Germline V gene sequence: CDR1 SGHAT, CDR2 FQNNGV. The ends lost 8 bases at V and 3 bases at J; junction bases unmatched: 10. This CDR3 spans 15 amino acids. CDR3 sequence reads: CASSWGEGLYNEQFF. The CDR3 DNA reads TGTGCCAGCTCATGGGGGGAGGGCCTCTACAATGAGCAGTTCTTC.

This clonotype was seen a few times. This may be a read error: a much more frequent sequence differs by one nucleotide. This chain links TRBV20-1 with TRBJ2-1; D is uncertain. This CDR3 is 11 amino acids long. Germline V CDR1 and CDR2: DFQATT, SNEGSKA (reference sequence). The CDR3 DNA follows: TGCAGTGCTGTACGGAACAATGAGCAGTCCTTC. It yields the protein CSAVRNNEQSF.

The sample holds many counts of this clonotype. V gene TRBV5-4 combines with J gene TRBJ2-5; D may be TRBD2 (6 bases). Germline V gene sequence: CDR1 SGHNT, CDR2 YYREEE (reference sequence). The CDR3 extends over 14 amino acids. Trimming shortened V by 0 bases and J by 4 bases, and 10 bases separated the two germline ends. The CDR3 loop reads CASSLGGVGETQYF. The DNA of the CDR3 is TGTGCCAGCAGCTTGGGCGGGGTAGGAGAGACCCAGTACTTC.

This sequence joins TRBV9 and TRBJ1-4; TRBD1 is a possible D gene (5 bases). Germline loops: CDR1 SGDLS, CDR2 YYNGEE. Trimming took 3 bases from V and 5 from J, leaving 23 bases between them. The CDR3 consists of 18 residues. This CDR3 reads CASSARTSGASYNEKLFF. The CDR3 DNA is TGTGCCAGCAGCGCAAGGACTAGCGGGGCCTCCTACAATGAAAAACTGTTTTTT.

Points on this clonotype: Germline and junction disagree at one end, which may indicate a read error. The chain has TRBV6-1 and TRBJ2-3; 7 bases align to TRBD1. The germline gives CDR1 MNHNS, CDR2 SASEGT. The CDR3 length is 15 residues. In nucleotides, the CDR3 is TGTGCCGGCAGCGACAGGGAGTTTAGCACAGATACGCAGTATTTT. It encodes CAGSDREFSTDTQYF.

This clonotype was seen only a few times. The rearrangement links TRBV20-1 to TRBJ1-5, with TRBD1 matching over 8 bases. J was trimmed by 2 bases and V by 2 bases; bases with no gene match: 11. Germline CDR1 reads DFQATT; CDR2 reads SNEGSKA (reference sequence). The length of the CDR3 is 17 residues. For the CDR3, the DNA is TGCAGTGCTAGACGGGCAGGGGGCATCGGGGGCAATCAGCCCCAGCATTTT. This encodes CSARRAGGIGGNQPQHF.

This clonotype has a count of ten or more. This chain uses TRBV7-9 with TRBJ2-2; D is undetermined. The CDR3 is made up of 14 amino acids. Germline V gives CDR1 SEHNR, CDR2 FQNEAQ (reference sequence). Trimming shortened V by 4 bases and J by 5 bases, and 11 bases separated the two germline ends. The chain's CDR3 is CASSSRTWTGELFF. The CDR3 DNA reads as TGTGCCAGCAGCTCCCGGACGTGGACCGGGGAGCTGTTTTTT.